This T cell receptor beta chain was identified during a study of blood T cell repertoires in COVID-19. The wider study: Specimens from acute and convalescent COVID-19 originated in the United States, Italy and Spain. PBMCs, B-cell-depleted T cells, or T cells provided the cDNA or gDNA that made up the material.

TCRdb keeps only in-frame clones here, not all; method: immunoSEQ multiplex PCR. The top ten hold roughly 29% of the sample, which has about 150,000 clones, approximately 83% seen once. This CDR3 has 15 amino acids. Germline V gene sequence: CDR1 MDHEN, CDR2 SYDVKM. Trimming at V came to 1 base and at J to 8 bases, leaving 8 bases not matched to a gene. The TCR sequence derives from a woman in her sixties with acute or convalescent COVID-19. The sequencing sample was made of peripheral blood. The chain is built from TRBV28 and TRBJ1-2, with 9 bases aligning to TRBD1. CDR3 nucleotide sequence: TGTGCCAGCAGTTTATCCGGGACAGGGACCCTAGGCTACACCTTC. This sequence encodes CASSLSGTGTLGYTF.